One and the same sample provided the 21 T cell receptor beta chains below, sequenced in a study of CD8 T cells in Susac syndrome. Reverse transcription of about 0.45 to 1 ug RNA was carried out with random hexamers. Using its own MiXCR run on the immunoSEQ multiplex PCR reads, TCRdb lists one record per CDR3 protein. The sample yields about 160,000 distinct CDR3 sequences, around 93% seen once. The sample taken for sequencing was CD4+ T cells from PBMCs. All receptors derive from a human donor in good health.

The chain links TRBV19 to TRBJ2-2; D call uncertain. The V and J ends lost 0 bases and 3 bases respectively, with 5 bases between them. The CDR3 loop spans 14 amino acids. The germline gives CDR1 LNHDA, CDR2 SQIVND (reference sequence). CDR3 residues: CASSIEGDTGELFF. CDR3 sequence (DNA): TGTGCCAGTAGTATAGAGGGCGACACCGGGGAGCTGTTTTTT. Variable domain in full (rest from reference TRBV19 and TRBJ2-2): DGGITQSPKYLFRKEGQNVTLSCEQNLNHDAMYWYRQDPGQGLRLIYYSQIVNDFQKGDIAEGYSVSREKKESFPLTVTSAQKNPTAFYLCASSIEGDTGELFFGEGSRLTVL.

V usage is TRBV12-5 and J usage is TRBJ2-2; perhaps D is TRBD1 or TRBD2 (6 bases each). The CDR3 is made up of 18 amino acids. Germline CDR1 is LGHNT and CDR2 is FRNRAP. V lost 4 bases and J lost 5, with 23 bases in between. CDR3 in amino acids: CASGSGAPFALDTGELFF. The CDR3 DNA reads as TGTGCTAGTGGTTCGGGGGCCCCATTCGCTTTAGATACCGGGGAGCTGTTTTTT.

The chain employs TRBV20-1 and TRBJ1-5; no definite D call. The CDR3 sequence is 14 residues long. In germline, CDR1 is DFQATT, CDR2 SNEGSKA (reference sequence). The germline V and J ends were trimmed by 7 bases and 2 bases, with 15 bases remaining between them. The CDR3 loop is CSGARGNGNQPQHF. The CDR3, as DNA: TGCAGTGGGGCGCGGGGAAATGGCAATCAGCCCCAGCATTTT.

This clonotype has a handful of counts. This chain uses TRBV6-1 with TRBJ1-2; 8 positions agree with TRBD1. The CDR3 has 14 amino acids. The V gene's germline CDR1 is MNHNS and CDR2 SASEGT. J gave up 7 bases and V 7 bases, and 11 bases lay outside the gene matches. In DNA form, the CDR3 reads TGTGCCAGCATTTCCGAAGGACAGGGAAGTGGCTACACCTTC. Translating gives CASISEGQGSGYTF.

The CDR3 is CASTGTANTEAFF. CDR3 coding DNA: TGTGCCAGCACCGGGACAGCGAACACTGAAGCTTTCTTT. The chain uses TRBV12-3 or TRBV12-4 and TRBJ1-1, with 7 bases aligning to TRBD1. V was clipped by 7 bases and J by 1 base; unmatched bases: 3. CDR3 length: 13 amino acids.

V is TRBV29-1 and J is TRBJ1-2; D unresolved. Germline CDR1 and CDR2: SQVTM and ANQGSEA. Deletions cut 7 bases from V and 5 bases from J, with 14 bases between. The CDR3 is 12 residues long. CDR3 in amino acids: CSAPTDSYGYTF. CDR3 nucleotides: TGCAGCGCCCCGACGGATTCATATGGCTACACCTTC.

Written as DNA, the CDR3 is TGTGCCAGCAGCCGACAGGGCGACCACACTGAAGCTTTCTTT. Translation gives CASSRQGDHTEAFF. V and J are TRBV3-1 and TRBJ1-1, with TRBD1 matching over 7 bases. Germline V gives CDR1 LGHDT, CDR2 YNNKEL (reference sequence). The J segment lost 3 bases and the V segment lost 4 bases, leaving 5 bases of the junction unmatched. CDR3 length: 14 residues.

This clonotype was counted only a few times. The rearrangement links TRBV19 to TRBJ1-1; D remains ambiguous. The CDR3 totals 13 residues. The V and J ends lost 5 bases and 1 base respectively, with 8 bases between them. CDR1 and CDR2 (germline): LNHDA, SQIVND (reference sequence). CDR3 sequence (DNA): TGTGCCAGTAGTTCGACACCGAACACTGAAGCTTTCTTT. As protein: CASSSTPNTEAFF.

The gene calls are TRBV12-3 or TRBV12-4 and TRBJ2-1; 11 bases agree with TRBD1. The CDR3 is 15 residues long. V shed 7 bases and J 6 bases; nucleotides not matched to a gene: 8. CDR3 DNA: TGTGCCAGCACTCCCGGGACAGGGGGGGCCAATGAGCAGTTCTTC. This encodes CASTPGTGGANEQFF.

CDR3 coding DNA: TGTGCCAGCAGTCGATTGCCTTCCACAGATACGCAGTATTTT. This sequence encodes CASSRLPSTDTQYF. This chain uses TRBV5-6 with TRBJ2-3; D gene unclear. This CDR3 is 14 amino acids long. Germline lookup yields CDR1 SGHDT and CDR2 YYEEEE. Trimming took 5 bases from V and 2 from J, leaving 12 bases between them.

The rearrangement links TRBV12-3 or TRBV12-4 to TRBJ1-6, with D unresolved. V gave up 4 bases and J gave up 8 bases, with 6 bases separating them. This CDR3 contains 12 residues. As DNA, the CDR3 is TGTGCCAGCAGTTGGTCGGATTCACCCCTCCACTTT. As protein: CASSWSDSPLHF.

The J gene is TRBJ2-5, the V gene TRBV2, with TRBD2 matching over 10 bases. With 7 bases clipped from V and 1 base from J, the junction kept 6 bases outside the gene matches. The CDR3 spans 15 residues. Germline loops: CDR1 SNHLY, CDR2 FYNNEI. CDR3 in amino acids: CASTLTSGFQETQYF. In DNA, the CDR3 is TGTGCCAGCACCCTGACTAGCGGGTTCCAAGAGACCCAGTACTTC.

This rearrangement joins TRBV18 to TRBJ1-4; D not resolved. CDR1 is KGHSH, CDR2 LQKENI, per germline. V lost 3 bases and J 10 bases, leaving 18 bases between the germline ends. The CDR3 totals 15 residues. CDR3 in amino acids: CASSPDRENVGKLFF. For the CDR3, the DNA is TGTGCCAGCTCACCTGACCGGGAAAACGTCGGAAAACTGTTTTTT.

The chain uses TRBV3-1 and TRBJ2-5, with a possible D match to TRBD1 (6 bases). Trimming cost V 1 base and J 4 bases, with 7 bases left between them. Germline V CDR1 and CDR2: LGHDT, YNNKEL (reference sequence). The CDR3 spans 13 residues. The CDR3 region is CASSQGRGETQYF. CDR3 coding DNA: TGTGCCAGCAGCCAAGGCAGGGGAGAGACCCAGTACTTC.

This clonotype was seen only once. As DNA, the CDR3 is TGCGCCAGCAGTCACGACAGGGGTAGTGTCGTAGAGACCCAGTACTTC. As protein: CASSHDRGSVVETQYF. V is TRBV23-1 and J is TRBJ2-5, with 8 bases aligning to TRBD1. TRBV23-1 is annotated as an ORF whose role is uncertain. The CDR3 is 16 amino acids. V shed 3 bases, J shed 4 bases, and the junction held 10 bases outside the gene matches.

V gene TRBV5-1 combines with J gene TRBJ2-7; 8 nucleotides line up with TRBD1. V dropped 7 bases and J dropped 0; count of bases not matched to a gene: 6. The CDR3 is 14 amino acids. The germline V gene encodes CDR1 SGHRS and CDR2 YFSETQ. CDR3: CASETGGGSYEQYF. The DNA for the CDR3 is TGCGCCAGCGAAACAGGGGGAGGCTCCTACGAGCAGTACTTC.

The rearrangement joins TRBV9 to TRBJ2-7; a possible D gene is TRBD1 (5 bases). The germline gives CDR1 SGDLS, CDR2 YYNGEE. Trimming removed 3 bases at V and 7 bases at J, with 14 bases between. The CDR3 loop spans 13 amino acids. The CDR3 region has the DNA TGTGCCAGCAGCGCGTCCCTGGGGCGGGAGCAGTACTTC. Translated, it gives CASSASLGREQYF.

The genes are TRBV7-3 and TRBJ2-5; D is uncertain. The CDR3 covers 13 residues. The V end was cut by 8 bases, the J end by 5 bases, with 15 bases between. The germline V gene has CDR1 SGHTA and CDR2 FQGTGA. The chain's CDR3 is CASGTSEAETQYF. The DNA of the CDR3 is TGTGCCAGCGGCACCTCTGAGGCGGAGACCCAGTACTTC.

The rearrangement joins TRBV18 to TRBJ1-2; 12 bases line up with TRBD1. CDR1 and CDR2 (germline): KGHSH, LQKENI. CDR3 length: 15 amino acids. Trimming removed 5 bases from V and 6 bases from J; junction bases left unmatched: 7. CDR3 nucleotide sequence: TGTGCCAGCTCATCGTCCGGGACAGGGGGCGATGGCTACACCTTC. Its translation: CASSSSGTGGDGYTF.

The gene calls are TRBV20-1 and TRBJ2-5; D is perhaps TRBD1 (5 bases). Trimming removed 3 bases from V and 1 base from J, with 12 bases in between. CDR1 and CDR2 (germline): DFQATT, SNEGSKA (reference sequence). CDR3 length: 14 residues. CDR3 coding DNA: TGCAGTGCTAGTCTGGCAGGGCGCCAAGAGACCCAGTACTTC. Its protein product is CSASLAGRQETQYF.

The V and J genes are TRBV18 and TRBJ2-3; possibly TRBD1 or TRBD2 for D (6 bases each). This CDR3 is built from 17 residues. V lost 1 base and J 0 bases, leaving 14 bases between the germline ends. Per germline, CDR1 KGHSH and CDR2 LQKENI. The CDR3 DNA is TGTGCCAGCTCACCACAACGGGGGCTGAGCAGCACAGATACGCAGTATTTT. Translated: CASSPQRGLSSTDTQYF.